The rows below give T cell receptor beta chains drawn from one sample of a study of blood T cell repertoires in COVID-19. Sequencing was performed with immunoSEQ multiplex PCR; in TCRdb, only in-frame clones are kept and a portion is missing. The repertoire has about 230,000 clones, roughly 90% of them found once; the top ten carry less than 3.5%. The specimen sequenced was peripheral blood. These receptors all stem from a woman aged 55-75 years with acute or convalescent COVID-19. Both conserved end residues are part of each CDR3. A D gene is named only where the DNA matches it firmly. Where a row states a size, it is once, few, many or the class of an expanded clone; other rows omit it.

TRBJ2-3 - TRBV7-2 13 - CASSLVARDTQYF TGTGCCAGCAGCTTAGTAGCGCGAGATACGCAGTATTTT
TRBJ1-3 TRBD1 TRBV6-6 17 - CASSPFGTGSSGNTIYF TGTGCCAGCAGTCCGTTTGGGACAGGGAGCTCTGGAAACACCATATATTTT
TRBJ2-7 TRBD1 TRBV6-5 15 - CASSYAGQGAYEQYF TGTGCCAGCAGTTACGCGGGACAGGGGGCCTACGAGCAGTACTTC
TRBJ2-3 - TRBV5-5 17 - CASSLLGGPSRADTQYF TGTGCCAGCAGCTTGCTGGGGGGACCCTCACGTGCAGATACGCAGTATTTT
TRBJ2-1 - TRBV15 13 - CATSRFSGDEQFF TGTGCCACCAGCAGGTTCAGCGGTGATGAGCAGTTCTTC
TRBJ1-1 - TRBV7-8 16 - CASSLVQGWMNTEAFF TGTGCCAGCAGCTTAGTCCAGGGTTGGATGAACACTGAAGCTTTCTTT
TRBJ1-2 TRBD1 TRBV10-2 13 - CASGWDRNYGYTF TGCGCCAGCGGGTGGGACAGGAACTATGGCTACACCTTC
TRBJ1-2 - TRBV4-1 16 - CASSQAGGRRSDGYTF TGCGCCAGCAGCCAAGCAGGAGGGAGGCGTTCAGATGGCTACACCTTC
TRBJ2-7 - TRBV10-3 14 - CATSTGGSSYEQYF TGTGCCACCTCTACCGGGGGAAGCTCCTACGAGCAGTACTTC
TRBJ1-2 - TRBV9 13 - CASSAPYGFGYTF TGTGCCAGCAGCGCCCCGTACGGGTTTGGCTACACCTTC
TRBJ1-5 - TRBV3-1/TRBV3-2 13 - CASSQARSQPQHF TGTGCCAGCAGCCAAGCTAGGTCTCAGCCCCAGCATTTT
TRBJ2-2 TRBD2 TRBV5-1 16 - CASSSQRELTTGELFF TGCGCCAGCAGCTCACAGCGGGAGCTGACAACCGGGGAGCTGTTTTTT
TRBJ2-6 - TRBV5-6 16 - CASSSPRNSGANVLTF TGTGCCAGCAGTTCACCCAGGAACTCTGGGGCCAACGTCCTGACTTTC
TRBJ1-2 - TRBV7-9 16 - CASSPLSSTADYGYTF TGTGCCAGCAGCCCGCTTAGTTCGACAGCAGACTATGGCTACACCTTC
TRBJ2-2 TRBD2 TRBV7-2 17 once CASSEQAGAPSTGELFF TGTGCCAGCAGCGAGCAAGCGGGGGCCCCGAGCACCGGGGAGCTGTTTTTT
TRBJ2-7 TRBD1 TRBV30 15 - CAWSPLGTGMYEQYF TGTGCCTGGAGTCCCCTCGGGACAGGGATGTACGAGCAGTACTTC
TRBJ1-3 - TRBV13 16 - CASSLGQDRTGNTIYF TGTGCCAGCAGCTTAGGCCAAGACAGGACTGGAAACACCATATATTTT
TRBJ2-2 TRBD1 TRBV11-2 14 - CASSLGQGTGELFF TGTGCCAGCAGCTTGGGACAGGGGACCGGGGAGCTGTTTTTT
TRBJ2-1 TRBD2 TRBV5-1 16 - CASRTVAGGEYNEQFF TGCGCCAGCAGAACGGTAGCGGGAGGGGAGTACAATGAGCAGTTCTTC
TRBJ1-4 TRBD1 TRBV10-3 16 - CAISDGGIGTGEKLFF TGTGCCATCAGTGACGGAGGAATCGGGACAGGAGAAAAACTGTTTTTT
TRBJ2-3 TRBD2 TRBV24-1 17 - CATSDSRTSGGLDTQYF TGTGCCACCAGTGATTCGCGGACTAGCGGGGGGCTAGATACGCAGTATTTT
TRBJ1-2 - TRBV28 16 - CASSLPDAFFSGGYTF TGTGCCAGCAGTTTACCGGACGCCTTCTTCAGCGGGGGCTACACCTTC
TRBJ2-1 TRBD2 TRBV19 18 - CASSIEGRLAGRYNEQFF TGTGCCAGTAGTATTGAGGGGAGACTAGCGGGGAGGTACAATGAGCAGTTCTTC